The present T cell receptor (beta chain) was sequenced within a study of PD-1 blockade in classical Hodgkin lymphoma. Profiled with immunoSEQ multiplex PCR; TCRdb holds only in-frame clones, not every one. The table includes about 17,000 clones, about 61% detected once. Time point specified: cycle 4 day 1 (C4D1), after five to seven weeks of nivolumab. No patient escaped relapse after autologous stem cell transplantation, and brentuximab vedotin exposure varied. A remark on this clone: Its antigen is as yet unknown.

Study results and caveats: The CD4+ diversity rise by C4D1 was clearest in complete responders.

The CDR3 is 14 residues long. Germline V gene lookup returns CDR1 MDHEN and CDR2 SYDVKM. J was trimmed by 5 bases and V by 7 bases; bases with no gene match: 8. The clonotype comes from a human donor with classical Hodgkin lymphoma. The chain is built from TRBV28 and TRBJ1-2; TRBD1 matches at 9 bases. Sequencing used peripheral blood mononuclear cells (PBMCs), obtained before the fourth cycle of nivolumab. Here the CDR3 reads CASKKGQGHYGYTF. The CDR3 DNA reads TGTGCCAGCAAGAAGGGACAGGGTCATTATGGCTACACCTTC.